The TCR beta chain under discussion was sequenced for a study of vaccination effects on CD4 cells after COVID-19. Overall study context: Participants completed two doses of the BNT162b2 or mRNA-1273 vaccine.

Measured with immunoSEQ multiplex PCR; TCRdb has only the in-frame clones, and not every one. In the table there are about 73,000 clones, 65% to 85% of which are singletons. In regard to this clone: Antigen unknown.

General study points: Clones induced by infection and by vaccine showed marked clonal contraction late after vaccination.

The V end lost 0 bases, the J end lost 0 bases, and 9 bases lay between the germline ends. CDR3 length: 15 amino acids. Germline CDR1 and CDR2: SGHRS and YFSETQ. Antigen-specific CD4+ T cells were expanded with viral peptide pools in the ViraFEST assay before sequencing. With more than 9 days of culture completed, CD4+ T cells were isolated. No vaccinee had earlier SARS-CoV-2 infection, and nucleocapsid antibodies were negative. Each culture had half its medium swapped for IL-2 medium on days 3 and 7. The V and J genes are TRBV5-1 and TRBJ1-2, with D perhaps matching TRBD1 (6 bases). The source is a human donor who received a COVID-19 vaccine. The sample here was CD4+ T cells from PBMCs cultured with HCoV-NL63 spike peptides, taken before COVID-19 vaccination. CDR3 DNA: TGCGCCAGCAGCTTGGTGACAGGTCCTAACTATGGCTACACCTTC. This translates into CASSLVTGPNYGYTF.